In its sample, the clone carrying this T cell receptor beta chain was seen a few times. The antigen remains undetermined. Each donor gave one heparinised blood draw averaging approximately 120 mL. The data were taken from a study of beta chain features in type 1 diabetes. Study-level results: PCR might favor shorter templates, but any such skew would affect patients and controls equally. Diminished insertions and augmented deletions at VDJ junctions characterized type 1 diabetes patients.

Expressed TCRB transcripts were sequenced after all isolated RNA was converted to cDNA. Only in-frame clones appear in the TCRdb table, and some are missing; sequencing was by immunoSEQ multiplex PCR. The data contain 620,000 or so clones, roughly a sixth of them singletons. The sample comprised naive CD4+ T cells from blood. The TCR comes from a man aged 18 to 29 in good health.

In DNA, the CDR3 is TGTGCCATCAGTACCTTCGTGCAGGGCACCGGGGAGCTGTTTTTT. This sequence encodes CAISTFVQGTGELFF. This chain connects TRBV10-3 to TRBJ2-2; maybe TRBD1 (5 bases). Trimming removed 5 bases from V and 4 bases from J, with 14 bases in between. This CDR3 has 15 amino acids. CDR1 is ENHRY, CDR2 SYGVKD, per germline.